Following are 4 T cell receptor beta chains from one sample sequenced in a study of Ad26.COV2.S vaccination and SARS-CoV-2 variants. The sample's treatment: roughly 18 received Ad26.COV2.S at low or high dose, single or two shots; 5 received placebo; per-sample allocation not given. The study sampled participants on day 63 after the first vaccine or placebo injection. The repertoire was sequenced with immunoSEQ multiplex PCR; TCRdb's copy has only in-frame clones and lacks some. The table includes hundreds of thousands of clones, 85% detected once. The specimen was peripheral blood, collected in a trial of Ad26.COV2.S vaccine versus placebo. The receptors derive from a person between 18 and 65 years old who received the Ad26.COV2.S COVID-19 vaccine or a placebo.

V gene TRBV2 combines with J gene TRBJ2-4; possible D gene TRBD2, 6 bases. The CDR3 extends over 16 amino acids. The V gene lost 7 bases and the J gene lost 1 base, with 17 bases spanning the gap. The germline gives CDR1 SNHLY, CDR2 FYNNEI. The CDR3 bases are TGTGCCAGCACCCTTTCGGCGGGGTCGGCCAAAAACATTCAGTACTTC. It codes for CASTLSAGSAKNIQYF.

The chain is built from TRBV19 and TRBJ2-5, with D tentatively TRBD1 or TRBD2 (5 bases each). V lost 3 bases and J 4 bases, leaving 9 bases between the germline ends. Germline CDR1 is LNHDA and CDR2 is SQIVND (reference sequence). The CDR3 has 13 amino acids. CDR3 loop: CASSIGGGETQYF. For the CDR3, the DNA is TGTGCCAGTAGTATTGGTGGGGGAGAGACCCAGTACTTC. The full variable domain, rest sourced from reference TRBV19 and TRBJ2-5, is DGGITQSPKYLFRKEGQNVTLSCEQNLNHDAMYWYRQDPGQGLRLIYYSQIVNDFQKGDIAEGYSVSREKKESFPLTVTSAQKNPTAFYLCASSIGGGETQYFGPGTRLLVL.

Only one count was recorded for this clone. The chain's CDR3 is CAWSVYPGQGVYGYTF. CDR3 bases: TGTGCCTGGAGTGTATATCCGGGACAGGGAGTCTATGGCTACACCTTC. V gene TRBV30 combines with J gene TRBJ1-2; 9 nucleotides agree with TRBD1. Germline loops: CDR1 GTSNPN, CDR2 SVGIG (reference sequence). The CDR3 covers 16 residues. The V segment lost 0 bases and the J segment 4 bases; nucleotides outside the gene matches: 9.

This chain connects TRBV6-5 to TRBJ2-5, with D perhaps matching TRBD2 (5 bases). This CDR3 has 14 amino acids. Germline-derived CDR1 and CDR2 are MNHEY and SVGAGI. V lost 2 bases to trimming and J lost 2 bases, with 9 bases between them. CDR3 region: CASSYTSGQETQYF. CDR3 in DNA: TGTGCCAGCAGTTACACGAGCGGTCAAGAGACCCAGTACTTC.